The 26 T cell receptor beta chains reported below all come from one sample, sequenced in a study of blood T cell repertoires in COVID-19 (dated by TCRdb to the early 2020s). The library was produced with the immunoSEQ multiplex PCR assay. In TCRdb, the immuneACCESS table is reduced to in-frame sequences with V and J assigned. These tables do not hold every clone; where another copy was compared, an unresolved V gene accounts for under half, and the others remain unexplained. In all, the sample holds over 25,000 clones, and nearly 90% of those were seen once. The ten largest clones represent roughly 1.8% of the sample. Input material: peripheral blood. These receptors were obtained from a woman aged 60 to 75 with active COVID-19.

The chain employs TRBV4-1 and TRBJ2-7; TRBD2 aligns across 10 bases. The V gene end was trimmed by 2 bases and the J gene end by 7 bases; junction bases not matched to a gene: 14. CDR1 MGHRA and CDR2 YSYEKL come from the germline V gene. CDR3 length equals 17 residues. CDR3 DNA sequence: TGCGCCAGCAGCCAAAGGTGGGGAAGAGGACTAGCGGTTGAGCAGTACTTC. Its translation: CASSQRWGRGLAVEQYF.

J is TRBJ2-2 and V is TRBV2, with 10 bases that match TRBD2. CDR3 length equals 15 residues. The J segment lost 6 bases and the V segment lost 4 bases, leaving 5 bases of the junction unmatched. Germline lookup yields CDR1 SNHLY and CDR2 FYNNEI. The CDR3 nucleotides are TGTGCCAGCAGTGCGGCTAGCGGGAGCGCCGGGGAGCTGTTTTTT. It encodes CASSAASGSAGELFF.

The rearrangement joins TRBV6-5 to TRBJ2-3, with 9 bases that match TRBD1. The germline V gene has CDR1 MNHEY and CDR2 SVGAGI. The CDR3 totals 14 residues. With V trimmed by 7 bases and J by 4 bases, 6 bases remained unmatched. The CDR3 loop is CASTLDRGPDTQYF. As DNA, the CDR3 is TGTGCCAGCACCTTGGACAGGGGACCAGATACGCAGTATTTT.

The genes are TRBV4-3 and TRBJ2-7; TRBD2 matches 10 bases. The CDR3 sequence is 15 residues long. Germline loops: CDR1 LGHNA, CDR2 YSLEER. The V and J ends lost 0 bases and 8 bases, in that order; junction bases with no gene match: 7. As DNA, the CDR3 is TGCGCCAGCAGCCAAGAATTAGCGGGAGGAGTCCAGCAGTACTTC. Protein sequence: CASSQELAGGVQQYF.

The chain carries TRBV11-2 and TRBJ2-1; D unclear. The CDR3 sequence is 13 residues long. Germline V gene lookup returns CDR1 SGHAT and CDR2 FQNNGV. Deletions cut 1 base from V and 10 bases from J, with 11 bases between. CDR3 sequence reads: CASSLAYAREQFF. The CDR3 bases are TGTGCCAGCAGCTTAGCATACGCGCGCGAGCAGTTCTTC.

The chain links TRBV2 to TRBJ2-7; no clear D. The V and J ends lost 8 bases and 3 bases respectively, with 11 bases between them. The CDR3 has 12 residues. Germline CDR1 SNHLY, CDR2 FYNNEI. The CDR3 protein is CASAGRYYEQYF. CDR3 bases: TGTGCCAGCGCTGGGCGTTACTACGAGCAGTACTTC.

The rearrangement links TRBV7-2 to TRBJ2-1; TRBD2 aligns across 8 bases. The germline CDR1 and CDR2 sequences are SGHTA and FQGNSA. J gave up 5 bases and V 5 bases, and 8 bases lay outside the gene matches. This CDR3 is 15 amino acids long. CDR3 DNA sequence: TGTGCCAGCAGCCACGATAGCGGGAACCACAATGAGCAGTTCTTC. Its translation: CASSHDSGNHNEQFF.

A word on this clone: The same CDR3 can be traced to other DNA sequences in this sample. This chain uses TRBV9 with TRBJ1-1, with D possibly being TRBD1 (5 bases). This CDR3 has 15 residues. Germline V gene data show CDR1 as SGDLS and CDR2 as YYNGEE. The V end was cut by 0 bases, the J end by 0 bases, with 9 bases between. The CDR3 DNA is TGTGCCAGCAGCGTAGGTGACAGAATGAACACTGAAGCTTTCTTT. Translating gives CASSVGDRMNTEAFF.

In DNA form, the CDR3 reads TGTGCCAGCAGCTTAGAGGGGTACACCGGGGAGCTGTTTTTT. It yields the protein CASSLEGYTGELFF. The chain combines TRBV7-2 with TRBJ2-2, with D possibly TRBD1 on 5 matching bases. The CDR3 extends over 14 amino acids. The germline V and J ends were trimmed by 1 base and 3 bases, with 6 bases remaining between them. Germline lookup yields CDR1 SGHTA and CDR2 FQGNSA.

This clone was seen just once. This chain connects TRBV29-1 to TRBJ2-7; D not certain. Deletions cut 3 bases from V and 2 bases from J, with 11 bases between. CDR1 is SQVTM, CDR2 ANQGSEA, per germline. The CDR3 is made up of 13 amino acids. CDR3 region: CSVEAATTYEQYF. In DNA, the CDR3 is TGCAGCGTTGAGGCCGCTACTACCTACGAGCAGTACTTC.

J is TRBJ1-2 and V is TRBV29-1, with D hard to call. The germline gives CDR1 SQVTM, CDR2 ANQGSEA. CDR3 length: 14 residues. Trimming took off 0 bases at V and 4 bases at J, with 12 bases between the two ends. CDR3 sequence: CSVEDPTEVYGYTF. The CDR3 coding sequence is TGCAGCGTTGAAGATCCCACGGAGGTCTATGGCTACACCTTC.

The V gene is TRBV12-3 or TRBV12-4, the J gene TRBJ1-5; D remains unclear. This CDR3 spans 13 amino acids. Trimming took 0 bases from V and 7 from J, leaving 7 bases between them. The CDR3 protein is CASSLARVQPQHF. The CDR3 nucleotides are TGTGCCAGCAGTTTAGCCCGAGTCCAGCCCCAGCATTTT.

This chain links TRBV6-5 with TRBJ1-1, with a possible D match to TRBD1 (5 bases). This CDR3 contains 13 residues. The germline V gene encodes CDR1 MNHEY and CDR2 SVGAGI. The V end was cut by 8 bases, the J end by 11 bases, with 21 bases between. CDR3 loop: CASWGREGFGAFF. DNA of the CDR3: TGTGCCAGCTGGGGCAGGGAAGGGTTTGGGGCTTTCTTT.

The CDR3, as DNA: TGTGCCAGCAGCTTAGGCCTAGCGGGCTACTACGAGCAGTACTTC. It codes for CASSLGLAGYYEQYF. The chain carries TRBV7-2 and TRBJ2-7, with 8 bases lining up with TRBD2. Trimming took 1 base from V and 3 from J; bases not matched to a gene: 5. Germline V gene data show CDR1 as SGHTA and CDR2 as FQGNSA. The CDR3 contains 15 residues.

This chain joins TRBV2 and TRBJ2-7; no clear D gene. V was cut by 6 bases and J by 0 bases, with 6 bases left in between. The CDR3 is 12 amino acids. CDR1 and CDR2 from the germline V gene are SNHLY and FYNNEI. In DNA form, the CDR3 reads TGTGCCAGCAGCCAGAACTCCTACGAGCAGTACTTC. Translating it yields CASSQNSYEQYF. The whole variable domain, filled in from reference TRBV2 and TRBJ2-7, reads EPEVTQTPSHQVTQMGQEVILRCVPISNHLYFYWYRQILGQKVEFLVSFYNNEISEKSEIFDDQFSVERPDGSNFTLKIRSTKLEDSAMYFCASSQNSYEQYFGPGTRLTVT.

CDR3 sequence: CASSLAGVERGNTIYF. In nucleotides, the CDR3 is TGCGCCAGCAGCTTGGCCGGGGTAGAGAGGGGAAACACCATATATTTT. The rearrangement links TRBV5-1 to TRBJ1-3; D gene unclear. The CDR3 loop spans 16 amino acids. CDR1 is SGHRS and CDR2 is YFSETQ in the germline V gene. V was shortened by 0 bases and J by 4 bases, with 14 bases between the two germline ends.

V and J are TRBV5-6 and TRBJ2-5, with D possibly TRBD2 on 6 matching bases. The CDR3 runs 15 residues. Trimming shortened V by 3 bases and J by 4 bases, and 16 bases separated the two germline ends. Germline CDR1 and CDR2: SGHDT and YYEEEE. The CDR3 nucleotides read TGTGCCAGCAGCTACTGGGGGGATGGTGGAGAGACCCAGTACTTC. Translating gives CASSYWGDGGETQYF.

This clone was counted once. The chain combines TRBV18 with TRBJ2-7; unclear D gene. This CDR3 contains 14 residues. CDR1 is KGHSH and CDR2 is LQKENI in the germline V gene. V was clipped by 3 bases and J by 4 bases, with 13 bases between them. Here the CDR3 DNA reads TGTGCCAGCTCACCCGACAAGACCAAATACGAGCAGTACTTC. It translates to CASSPDKTKYEQYF.

V usage is TRBV25-1 and J usage is TRBJ1-1; 8 bases fit TRBD1. Trimming at V came to 2 bases and at J to 5 bases, leaving 7 bases not matched to a gene. Germline CDR1 MGHDK, CDR2 SYGVNS. The CDR3 has 15 amino acids. The CDR3 is CASSESGRGRTEAFF. The CDR3 bases are TGTGCCAGCAGTGAAAGTGGCAGGGGGCGGACTGAAGCTTTCTTT.

The chain uses TRBV19 and TRBJ1-3; no clear D. Per germline, CDR1 LNHDA and CDR2 SQIVND (reference sequence). V was clipped by 3 bases and J by 0 bases, with 6 bases between them. CDR3 length: 14 residues. CDR3 nucleotide sequence: TGTGCCAGTAGTATTCTCTTCTCTGGAAACACCATATATTTT. Translated, it gives CASSILFSGNTIYF.

The chain is built from TRBV10-2 and TRBJ1-1; 8 bases map to TRBD1. This CDR3 has 13 amino acids. Germline CDR1 WSHSY, CDR2 SAAADI. Trimming took 4 bases from V and 7 from J; bases not matched to a gene: 5. CDR3 protein: CASSVGTGVEAFF. The CDR3 bases are TGCGCCAGCAGTGTCGGGACAGGCGTTGAAGCTTTCTTT.

J is TRBJ1-3 and V is TRBV7-9, with TRBD1 matching 12 bases. CDR1 and CDR2 from the germline V gene are SEHNR and FQNEAQ (reference sequence). The CDR3 runs 19 residues. V shed 5 bases, J shed 0 bases, and the junction held 11 bases outside the gene matches. The CDR3 protein is CASSGSGQGASYSGNTIYF. CDR3 in DNA: TGTGCCAGCAGCGGATCGGGACAGGGGGCAAGTTACTCTGGAAACACCATATATTTT.

The chain employs TRBV7-9 and TRBJ2-5, with TRBD1 as a possible D gene (6 bases). The germline gives CDR1 SEHNR, CDR2 FQNEAQ (reference sequence). V was shortened by 7 bases and J by 0 bases, with 12 bases between the two germline ends. The CDR3 has 14 amino acids. The CDR3 loop is CASTPRDNQETQYF. The CDR3 coding sequence is TGTGCCAGCACCCCCCGGGACAACCAAGAGACCCAGTACTTC.

The CDR3 bases are TGTGCCAGTAGGGAAGGACTAGCGGGAGCTCGGCTGTTTTTT. Protein product: CASREGLAGARLFF. The rearrangement links TRBV19 to TRBJ2-2; TRBD2 aligns across 13 bases. After removal of 6 bases from V and 13 bases from J, the junction contained 8 bases not matched to a gene. Germline-derived CDR1 and CDR2 are LNHDA and SQIVND (reference sequence). The CDR3 covers 14 residues. Filled out from reference TRBV19 and TRBJ2-2, the complete variable domain reads DGGITQSPKYLFRKEGQNVTLSCEQNLNHDAMYWYRQDPGQGLRLIYYSQIVNDFQKGDIAEGYSVSREKKESFPLTVTSAQKNPTAFYLCASREGLAGARLFFGEGSRLTVL.

The rearrangement uses TRBV11-2 and TRBJ2-7; D possibly corresponds to TRBD1 (6 bases). Deletions cut 1 base from V and 6 bases from J, with 16 bases between. Per germline, CDR1 SGHAT and CDR2 FQNNGV. The CDR3 has 15 residues. The CDR3 nucleotides read TGTGCCAGCAGCTTAGGGCCCAGGGTAGGGGGCGAGCAGTACTTC. Amino acids: CASSLGPRVGGEQYF.

V is TRBV19 and J is TRBJ2-2; 9 nucleotides agree with TRBD2. The CDR3 is 16 amino acids. Germline CDR1 is LNHDA and CDR2 is SQIVND (reference sequence). Trimming at V came to 4 bases and at J to 3 bases, leaving 6 bases not matched to a gene. The CDR3 bases are TGTGCCAGTAGTACCAAGACTAGCGGCTACACCGGGGAGCTGTTTTTT. It yields the protein CASSTKTSGYTGELFF.